This entry lists 4 T cell receptor beta chains sequenced from one sample in a study of CD8+ T cells in alopecia areata listed by TCRdb under 2018. The library relied on the immunoSEQ multiplex PCR assay. For TCR sequencing, RNA was extracted from every sample and reverse transcribed into cDNA to serve as template. Held by TCRdb, this immuneACCESS table contains in-frame sequences only and omits some clones. Under half of the omission traces to an unresolved V gene where checked; the cause of the rest is unknown. The sample records about 200,000 clones, 64% of which are singletons. The ten largest clones capture 4% to 4.5% of the sample. Per the publication, the time point label means: around 28 days on oral tofacitinib. Sample treatment or condition, as interpreted from the label and publication: oral pan-JAK inhibitor, 5-10 mg twice daily. This specimen was CD4+ T cells sorted from blood, taken at week 4, from a patient treated with tofacitinib. The source of these receptors is a human donor with alopecia areata.

This clone has more than one count but fewer than ten. This rearrangement joins TRBV5-1 to TRBJ2-1; D possibly corresponds to TRBD1 (5 bases). Germline-derived CDR1 and CDR2 are SGHRS and YFSETQ. Trimming shortened V by 4 bases and J by 7 bases, and 21 bases separated the two germline ends. The CDR3 sequence is 16 residues long. CDR3 loop: CASSPGMDLFFNEQFF. CDR3 nucleotides: TGCGCCAGCAGCCCAGGGATGGATCTTTTTTTTAATGAGCAGTTCTTC.

The CDR3 here is CASSYSRGGRREQYF. CDR3 DNA sequence: TGTGCCAGCAGTTACTCTCGGGGGGGGCGGCGGGAGCAGTACTTC. This sequence joins TRBV6-5 and TRBJ2-7; 8 bases align to TRBD2. Trimming at V came to 0 bases and at J to 7 bases, leaving 8 bases not matched to a gene. CDR3 length: 15 residues. The germline V gene has CDR1 MNHEY and CDR2 SVGAGI.

The V gene is TRBV18, the J gene TRBJ2-1; TRBD1 agrees at 8 bases. CDR3 length equals 18 residues. Per the germline V gene, CDR1 is KGHSH and CDR2 is LQKENI. The junction had 14 bases not matched to a gene; V was cut back by 0 bases and J by 7 bases. The CDR3 sequence is CASSPPPQGVKQANEQFF. The CDR3 DNA reads as TGTGCCAGCTCACCACCACCACAGGGGGTCAAGCAGGCTAATGAGCAGTTCTTC.

Comment on this clone: One junction end does not reproduce the germline sequence, and a read error may be involved. The chain is built from TRBV19 and TRBJ2-3; 12 nucleotides agree with TRBD2. CDR1 and CDR2 from the germline V gene are LNHDA and SQIVND (reference sequence). CDR3 length: 12 amino acids. The CDR3 reads CATSGGSDTQYF. CDR3 in DNA: TGCGCGACTAGCGGGGGATCAGATACGCAGTATTTT.